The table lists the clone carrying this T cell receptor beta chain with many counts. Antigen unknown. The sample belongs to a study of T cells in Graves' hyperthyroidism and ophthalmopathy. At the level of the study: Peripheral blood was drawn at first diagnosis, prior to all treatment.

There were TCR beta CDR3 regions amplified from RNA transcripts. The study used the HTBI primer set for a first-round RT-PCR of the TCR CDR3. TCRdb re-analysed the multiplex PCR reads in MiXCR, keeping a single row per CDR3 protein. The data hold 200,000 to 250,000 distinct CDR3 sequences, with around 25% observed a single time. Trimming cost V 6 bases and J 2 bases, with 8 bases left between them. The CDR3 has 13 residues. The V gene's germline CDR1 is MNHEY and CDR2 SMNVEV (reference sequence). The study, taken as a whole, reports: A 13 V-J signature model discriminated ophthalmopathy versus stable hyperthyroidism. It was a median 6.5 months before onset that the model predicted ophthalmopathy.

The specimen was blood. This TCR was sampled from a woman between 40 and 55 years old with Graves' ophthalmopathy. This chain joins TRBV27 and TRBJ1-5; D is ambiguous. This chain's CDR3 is CASSMGGNQPQHF. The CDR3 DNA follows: TGTGCCAGCAGCATGGGAGGCAATCAGCCCCAGCATTTT.